Listed here are 22 T cell receptor beta chains from one sample, sequenced in a study of blood T cell repertoires in COVID-19. The repertoire was sequenced with immunoSEQ multiplex PCR; TCRdb's copy has only in-frame clones and lacks some. The table shows 450,000 to 500,000 clones, with 75% to 90% occurring only once. Sequencing used PBMCs or T cells enriched from blood (not recorded which). Source of these receptors: a woman aged 55-70 years who had recovered from COVID-19.

V gene TRBV11-2 combines with J gene TRBJ2-5, with a possible D match to TRBD1 (5 bases). Germline-derived CDR1 and CDR2 are SGHAT and FQNNGV. This CDR3 is 15 amino acids long. Trimming shortened V by 4 bases and J by 1 base, and 13 bases separated the two germline ends. CDR3 protein: CASSYTGNPQETQYF. The CDR3 DNA reads as TGTGCCAGCAGCTATACAGGAAACCCCCAAGAGACCCAGTACTTC.

The rearrangement joins TRBV7-8 to TRBJ2-3; D is unresolved. CDR3 length: 12 amino acids. Trimming shortened V by 5 bases and J by 13 bases, and 16 bases separated the two germline ends. Germline V gene sequence: CDR1 SGHVS, CDR2 FQNEAQ. This CDR3 reads CASSQIRVAEYF. The CDR3 DNA is TGTGCCAGCAGCCAGATACGGGTCGCAGAGTATTTT. Supplemented by reference TRBV7-8 and TRBJ2-3, the full variable domain reads GAGVSQSPRYKVAKRGQDVALRCDPISGHVSLFWYQQALGQGPEFLTYFQNEAQLDKSGLPSDRFFAERPEGSVSTLKIQRTQQEDSAVYLCASSQIRVAEYFGPGTRLTVL.

The rearrangement uses TRBV3-1 (or the pseudogene TRBV3-2) and TRBJ2-7; TRBD1 agrees at 10 bases. The germline V gene has CDR1 LGHDT and CDR2 YNNKEL (reference sequence). V shed 1 base, J shed 7 bases, and the junction held 7 bases outside the gene matches. The CDR3 sequence is 15 residues long. Here the CDR3 DNA reads TGTGCCAGCAGCCAAGTCGGGACAGGGGTGATAGAGCAGTACTTC. It codes for CASSQVGTGVIEQYF.

This clone is a singleton in its sample. The J gene is TRBJ2-1, the V gene TRBV18; tentative D call: TRBD2 (6 bases). The CDR3 is made up of 16 amino acids. Germline V lookup: CDR1 KGHSH, CDR2 LQKENI. With 2 bases removed from V and 2 bases from J, the gap between germline ends came to 13 bases. The CDR3: CASSPGGKPPYNEQFF. CDR3 nucleotides: TGTGCCAGCTCACCAGGGGGGAAGCCCCCCTACAATGAGCAGTTCTTC. Filled out from reference TRBV18 and TRBJ2-1, the complete variable domain reads NAGVMQNPRHLVRRRGQEARLRCSPMKGHSHVYWYRQLPEEGLKFMVYLQKENIIDESGMPKERFSAEFPKEGPSILRIQQVVRGDSAAYFCASSPGGKPPYNEQFFGPGTRLTVL.

This clone was recorded a few times. The rearrangement links TRBV5-4 to TRBJ2-7; 11 bases fit TRBD1. Unmatched junction bases numbered 2, after V lost 3 bases and J lost 3 bases. The CDR3 has 14 amino acids. CDR1 is SGHNT and CDR2 is YYREEE in the germline V gene (reference sequence). The DNA of the CDR3 is TGTGCCAGCAGCTCCGGGACAGGGGGCTACGAGCAGTACTTC. It is translated as CASSSGTGGYEQYF.

The rearrangement joins TRBV19 to TRBJ1-5; 9 bases are a match to TRBD1. The CDR3 runs to 14 residues. V was clipped by 3 bases and J by 6 bases; unmatched bases: 3. Per germline, CDR1 LNHDA and CDR2 SQIVND (reference sequence). CDR3 sequence: CASSMLQGAQPQHF. The CDR3 region has the DNA TGTGCCAGTAGTATGTTACAGGGGGCTCAGCCCCAGCATTTT.

The gene calls are TRBV30 and TRBJ2-7; TRBD1 matches 8 bases. Germline CDR1 reads GTSNPN; CDR2 reads SVGIG (reference sequence). Germline trimming cut 2 bases from V and 0 bases from J; bases unmatched to any gene: 9. The CDR3 is 16 residues long. CDR3 coding DNA: TGTGCCTGGAGTCCCCTTGGGACAGGCGTCTCCTACGAGCAGTACTTC. Amino acid sequence: CAWSPLGTGVSYEQYF.

The V and J genes are TRBV5-1 and TRBJ1-1; 7 positions agree with TRBD1. J gave up 8 bases and V 3 bases, and 10 bases lay outside the gene matches. In germline, CDR1 is SGHRS, CDR2 YFSETQ. The CDR3 runs to 14 residues. The CDR3 DNA is TGCGCCAGCAGCTCAAACACAGGGGTGCTAGAAGCTTTCTTT. This translates into CASSSNTGVLEAFF.

The chain links TRBV4-2 to TRBJ2-3; D is perhaps TRBD1 (6 bases). The CDR3 contains 16 residues. V was shortened by 1 base and J by 2 bases, with 13 bases between the two germline ends. Germline loops: CDR1 LGHNA, CDR2 YNFKEQ. The CDR3 sequence is CASSQVSQGNTDTQYF. In DNA, the CDR3 is TGTGCCAGCAGCCAAGTTTCCCAGGGGAACACAGATACGCAGTATTTT.

The V gene is TRBV7-7, the J gene TRBJ2-5; D is unresolved. The CDR3 is 13 amino acids. V was trimmed by 5 bases and J by 1 base, leaving 8 bases between them. Germline V CDR1 and CDR2: SSHAT, FNYEAQ (reference sequence). The CDR3 region is CASSRGPQETQYF. In DNA, the CDR3 is TGTGCCAGCAGCCGAGGCCCCCAAGAGACCCAGTACTTC.

The rearrangement links TRBV4-1 to TRBJ1-2; D ambiguous. Trimming took 2 bases from V and 4 from J, leaving 8 bases between them. This CDR3 region has 13 residues. Germline CDR1 reads MGHRA; CDR2 reads YSYEKL. CDR3 sequence (DNA): TGCGCCAGCAGCCAACAAACAGTCTATGGCTACACCTTC. This gives the protein CASSQQTVYGYTF.

The rearrangement joins TRBV24-1 to TRBJ2-6, with 7 nucleotides matching TRBD1. CDR3 size: 13 residues. Germline V gives CDR1 KGHDR, CDR2 SFDVKD. V lost 7 bases to trimming and J lost 4 bases; unmatched junction nucleotides: 0. This CDR3 reads CATSRGGANVLTF. The CDR3 nucleotides read TGTGCCACCAGCAGGGGGGGGGCCAACGTCCTGACTTTC.

This clone was found a few times. The CDR3 DNA follows: TGTGCCAGCAGCTTAGAGGGCAGCTCTGGAAACACCATATATTTT. Residues: CASSLEGSSGNTIYF. The J gene is TRBJ1-3, the V gene TRBV11-2; D not certain. Trimming pared 0 bases from V and 0 bases from J, leaving 6 bases between. Germline V gene lookup returns CDR1 SGHAT and CDR2 FQNNGV. The CDR3 runs to 15 residues.

This chain links TRBV9 with TRBJ1-4; D is unresolved. The CDR3 sequence is 17 residues long. With 1 base removed from V and 10 bases from J, the gap between germline ends came to 23 bases. Per germline, CDR1 SGDLS and CDR2 YYNGEE. CDR3 region: CASSVSDGEGIGGKLFF. CDR3 DNA: TGTGCCAGCAGCGTATCCGACGGGGAGGGTATAGGTGGAAAACTGTTTTTT.

The V and J genes are TRBV7-2 and TRBJ2-3; TRBD1 agrees at 8 bases. This CDR3 spans 16 amino acids. Germline V gives CDR1 SGHTA, CDR2 FQGNSA. The V and J ends lost 5 bases and 5 bases, in that order; junction bases with no gene match: 12. The CDR3 here is CASSLFRTGSQDTQYF. The CDR3 DNA reads as TGTGCCAGCAGCCTTTTCCGGACAGGGTCCCAAGATACGCAGTATTTT.

J is TRBJ1-2 and V is TRBV9, with D possibly being TRBD1 (5 bases). Between the trimmed V and J ends, which lost 0 bases and 4 bases, there was a span of 13 bases. This CDR3 spans 15 amino acids. Germline assignment: CDR1 SGDLS and CDR2 YYNGEE. Here the CDR3 reads CASSVGERGFYGYTF. The CDR3 DNA reads TGTGCCAGCAGCGTAGGGGAGCGGGGCTTCTATGGCTACACCTTC.

V usage is TRBV7-9 and J usage is TRBJ2-6; D ambiguous. Germline CDR1 reads SEHNR; CDR2 reads FQNEAQ (reference sequence). The CDR3 contains 16 residues. V was clipped by 1 base and J by 0 bases, with 7 bases between them. The CDR3 bases are TGTGCCAGCAGCTTAGAACGGAGCTCTGGGGCCAACGTCCTGACTTTC. This gives the protein CASSLERSSGANVLTF.

The rearrangement joins TRBV7-9 to TRBJ1-4; tentatively, D is TRBD1 (6 bases). Germline V lookup: CDR1 SEHNR, CDR2 FQNEAQ (reference sequence). V was cut by 4 bases and J by 6 bases, with 9 bases left in between. The CDR3 length is 13 residues. CDR3 DNA sequence: TGTGCCAGCAGCTCCAACAGGGATGAAAAACTGTTTTTT. It specifies CASSSNRDEKLFF.

The genes are TRBV6-5 and TRBJ2-7; no reliable D call. Germline CDR1 MNHEY, CDR2 SVGAGI. The CDR3 loop spans 12 amino acids. V lost 10 bases and J lost 6, with 16 bases in between. The CDR3 region is CATGAKSSEQYV. DNA of the CDR3: TGTGCCACCGGAGCCAAGAGTTCCGAGCAGTACGTC.

The chain carries TRBV9 and TRBJ2-2; TRBD1 agrees at 7 bases. The V and J ends lost 4 bases and 4 bases, in that order; junction bases with no gene match: 10. The germline V gene encodes CDR1 SGDLS and CDR2 YYNGEE. This CDR3 is 16 amino acids long. CDR3 sequence reads: CASSLARDRSTGELFF. The CDR3 DNA follows: TGTGCCAGCAGCCTGGCCCGGGACAGAAGCACCGGGGAGCTGTTTTTT.

V and J are TRBV5-1 and TRBJ2-7; TRBD1 aligns across 7 bases. V lost 4 bases to trimming and J lost 2 bases; unmatched junction nucleotides: 6. This CDR3 has 14 residues. Germline CDR1 and CDR2: SGHRS and YFSETQ. As DNA, the CDR3 is TGCGCCAGCAGCGTACAGGGGCCTCCCTACGAGCAGTACGTC. Its protein is CASSVQGPPYEQYV.

J is TRBJ1-4 and V is TRBV7-2; 7 positions match TRBD1. V lost 4 bases to trimming and J lost 7 bases; unmatched junction nucleotides: 9. The germline V gene has CDR1 SGHTA and CDR2 FQGNSA. The CDR3 runs to 15 residues. As DNA, the CDR3 is TGTGCCAGCAGCTCCTACAGGGGTCTATCTGAAAAACTGTTTTTT. Its translation is CASSSYRGLSEKLFF. Full variable domain (missing parts from reference TRBV7-2 and TRBJ1-4): GAGVSQSPSNKVTEKGKDVELRCDPISGHTALYWYRQSLGQGLEFLIYFQGNSAPDKSGLPSDRFSAERTGGSVSTLTIQRTQQEDSAVYLCASSSYRGLSEKLFFGSGTQLSVL.